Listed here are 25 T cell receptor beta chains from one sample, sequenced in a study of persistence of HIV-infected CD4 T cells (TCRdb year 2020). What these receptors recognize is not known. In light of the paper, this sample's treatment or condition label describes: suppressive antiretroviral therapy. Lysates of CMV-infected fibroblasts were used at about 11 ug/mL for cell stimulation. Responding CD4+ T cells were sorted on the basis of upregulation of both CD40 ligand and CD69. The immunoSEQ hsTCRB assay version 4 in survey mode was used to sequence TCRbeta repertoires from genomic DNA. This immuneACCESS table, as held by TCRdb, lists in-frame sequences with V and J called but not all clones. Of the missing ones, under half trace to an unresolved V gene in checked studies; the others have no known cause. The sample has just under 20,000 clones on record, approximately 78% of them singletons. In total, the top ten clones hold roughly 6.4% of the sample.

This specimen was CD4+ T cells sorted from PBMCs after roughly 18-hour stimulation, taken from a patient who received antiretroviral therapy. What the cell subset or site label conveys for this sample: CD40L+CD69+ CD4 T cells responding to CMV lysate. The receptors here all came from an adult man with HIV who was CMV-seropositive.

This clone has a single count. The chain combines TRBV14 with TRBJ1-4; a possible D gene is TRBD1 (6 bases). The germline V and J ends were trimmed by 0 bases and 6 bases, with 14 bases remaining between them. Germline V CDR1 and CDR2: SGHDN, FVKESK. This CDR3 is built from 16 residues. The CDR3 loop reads CASSQDVQGGYEKLFF. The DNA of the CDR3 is TGTGCCAGCAGCCAAGACGTTCAAGGGGGGTATGAAAAACTGTTTTTT.

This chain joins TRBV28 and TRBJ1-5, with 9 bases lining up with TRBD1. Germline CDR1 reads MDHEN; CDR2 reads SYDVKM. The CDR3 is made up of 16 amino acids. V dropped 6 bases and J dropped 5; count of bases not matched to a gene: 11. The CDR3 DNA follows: TGTGCCAGCAGGACACACAGGGGGCGCCGTCATCAGCCCCAGCATTTT. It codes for CASRTHRGRRHQPQHF.

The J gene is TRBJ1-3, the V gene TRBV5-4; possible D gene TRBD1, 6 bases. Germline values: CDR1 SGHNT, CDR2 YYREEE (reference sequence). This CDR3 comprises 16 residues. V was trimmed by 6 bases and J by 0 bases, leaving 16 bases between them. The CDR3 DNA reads TGTGCCAGCACCATAACAGGGTCCCTCTCTGGAAACACCATATATTTT. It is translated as CASTITGSLSGNTIYF. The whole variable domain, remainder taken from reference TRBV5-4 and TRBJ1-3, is ETGVTQSPTHLIKTRGQQVTLRCSSQSGHNTVSWYQQALGQGPQFIFQYYREEENGRGNFPPRFSGLQFPNYSSELNVNALELDDSALYLCASTITGSLSGNTIYFGEGSWLTVV.

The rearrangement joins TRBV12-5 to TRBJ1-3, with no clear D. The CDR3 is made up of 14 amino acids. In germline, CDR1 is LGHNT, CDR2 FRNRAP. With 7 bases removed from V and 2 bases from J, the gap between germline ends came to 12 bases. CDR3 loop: CASAAVGAGNTIYF. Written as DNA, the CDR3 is TGTGCTAGTGCCGCGGTGGGCGCTGGAAACACCATATATTTT.

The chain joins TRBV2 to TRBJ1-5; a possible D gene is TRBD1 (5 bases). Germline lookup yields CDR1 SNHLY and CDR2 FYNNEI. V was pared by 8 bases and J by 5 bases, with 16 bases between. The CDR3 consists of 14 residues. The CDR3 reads CASQLGLPDQPQHF. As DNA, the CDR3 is TGTGCCAGCCAATTGGGACTGCCCGATCAGCCCCAGCATTTT.

The CDR3 sequence: CASSLVQGAGELFF. The CDR3 region has the DNA TGTGCCAGCAGCTTAGTCCAGGGAGCCGGGGAGCTGTTTTTT. The chain combines TRBV7-6 with TRBJ2-2; D may correspond to TRBD1 or TRBD2 (5 bases each). Germline CDR1 SGHVS, CDR2 FNYEAQ. V lost 1 base and J 6 bases, leaving 9 bases between the germline ends. The CDR3 has 14 residues.

CDR3 in amino acids: CASSPARGEGYTF. The CDR3 coding sequence is TGTGCCAGCTCACCGGCCCGTGGGGAGGGCTACACCTTC. V gene TRBV18 combines with J gene TRBJ1-2; no firm D call. The germline V gene encodes CDR1 KGHSH and CDR2 LQKENI. This CDR3 region has 13 residues. V gave up 3 bases and J gave up 8 bases, with 13 bases separating them.

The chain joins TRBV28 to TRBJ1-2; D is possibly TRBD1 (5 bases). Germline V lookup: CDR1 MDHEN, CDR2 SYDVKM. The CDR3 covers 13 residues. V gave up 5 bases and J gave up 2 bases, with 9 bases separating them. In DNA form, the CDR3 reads TGTGCCAGCAGTGGGGCCCCCAACTATGGCTACACCTTC. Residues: CASSGAPNYGYTF.

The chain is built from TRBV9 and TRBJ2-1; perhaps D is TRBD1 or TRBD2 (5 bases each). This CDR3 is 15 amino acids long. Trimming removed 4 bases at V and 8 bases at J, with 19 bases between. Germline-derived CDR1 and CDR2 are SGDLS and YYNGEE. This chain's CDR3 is CASSSDPGTVYEQFF. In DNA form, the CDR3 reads TGTGCCAGCAGCTCCGATCCCGGGACGGTCTATGAGCAGTTCTTC. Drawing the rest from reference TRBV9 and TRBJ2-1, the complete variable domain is DSGVTQTPKHLITATGQRVTLRCSPRSGDLSVYWYQQSLDQGLQFLIQYYNGEERAKGNILERFSAQQFPDLHSELNLSSLELGDSALYFCASSSDPGTVYEQFFGPGTRLTVL.

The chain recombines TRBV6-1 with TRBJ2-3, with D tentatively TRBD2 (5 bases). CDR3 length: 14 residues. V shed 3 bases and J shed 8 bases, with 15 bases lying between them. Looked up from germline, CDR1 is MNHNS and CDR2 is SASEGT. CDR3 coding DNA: TGTGCCAGCAGTGAGACGGAGGCCCGGGGTACGCAGTATTTT. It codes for CASSETEARGTQYF.

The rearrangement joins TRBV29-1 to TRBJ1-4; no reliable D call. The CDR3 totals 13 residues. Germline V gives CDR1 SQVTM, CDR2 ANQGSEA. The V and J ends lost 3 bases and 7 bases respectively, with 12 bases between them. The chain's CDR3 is CSVDTAGAEKLFF. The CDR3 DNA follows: TGCAGCGTTGACACCGCAGGTGCTGAAAAACTGTTTTTT.

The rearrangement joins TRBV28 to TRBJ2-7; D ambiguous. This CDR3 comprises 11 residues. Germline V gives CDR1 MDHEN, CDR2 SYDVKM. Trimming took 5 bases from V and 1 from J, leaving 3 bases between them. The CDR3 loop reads CASSVSYEQYF. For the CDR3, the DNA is TGTGCCAGCAGTGTTTCCTACGAGCAGTACTTC.

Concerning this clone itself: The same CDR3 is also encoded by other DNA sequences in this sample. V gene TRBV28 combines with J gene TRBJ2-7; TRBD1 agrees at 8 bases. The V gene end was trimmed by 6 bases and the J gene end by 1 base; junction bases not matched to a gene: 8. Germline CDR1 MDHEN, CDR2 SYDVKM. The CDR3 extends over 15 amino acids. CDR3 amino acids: CASSSGQGRSYEQYF. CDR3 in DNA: TGTGCCAGCAGCAGTGGACAGGGTAGATCCTACGAGCAGTACTTC.

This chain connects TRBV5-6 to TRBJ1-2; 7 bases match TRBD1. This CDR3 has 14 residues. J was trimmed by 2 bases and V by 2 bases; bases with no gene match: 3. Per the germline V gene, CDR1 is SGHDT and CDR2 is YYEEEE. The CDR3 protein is CASSFGQVNYGYTF. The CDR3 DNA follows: TGTGCCAGCAGCTTCGGACAGGTCAACTATGGCTACACCTTC.

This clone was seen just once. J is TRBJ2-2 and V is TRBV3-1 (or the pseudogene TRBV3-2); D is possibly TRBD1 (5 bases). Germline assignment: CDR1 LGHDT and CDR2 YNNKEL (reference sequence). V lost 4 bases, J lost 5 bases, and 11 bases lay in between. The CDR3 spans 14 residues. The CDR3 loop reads CASSLQGRTGELFF. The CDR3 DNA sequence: TGTGCCAGCAGCCTCCAGGGCAGGACCGGGGAGCTGTTTTTT.

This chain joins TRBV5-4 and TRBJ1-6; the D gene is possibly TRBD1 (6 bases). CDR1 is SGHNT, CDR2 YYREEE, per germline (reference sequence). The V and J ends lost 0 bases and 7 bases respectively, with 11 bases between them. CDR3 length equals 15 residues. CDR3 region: CASSLDLGANSPLHF. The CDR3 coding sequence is TGTGCCAGCAGCTTGGATTTGGGGGCAAATTCACCCCTCCACTTT. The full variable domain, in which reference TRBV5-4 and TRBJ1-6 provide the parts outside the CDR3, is ETGVTQSPTHLIKTRGQQVTLRCSSQSGHNTVSWYQQALGQGPQFIFQYYREEENGRGNFPPRFSGLQFPNYSSELNVNALELDDSALYLCASSLDLGANSPLHFGNGTRLTVT.

The CDR3 spells CASSYQGYEQFF. The CDR3, as DNA: TGTGCCAGCAGCTATCAGGGGTATGAGCAGTTCTTC. The chain recombines TRBV6-6 with TRBJ2-1, with D maybe TRBD1 (6 bases). Germline V gene lookup returns CDR1 MNHNY and CDR2 SVGAGI (reference sequence). Trimming shortened V by 6 bases and J by 8 bases, and 11 bases separated the two germline ends. This CDR3 comprises 12 residues.

The CDR3 nucleotides are TGTGCCAGCAGTAAAGGGGGACAGAGCTATAGCAATCAGCCCCAGCATTTT. Its translation is CASSKGGQSYSNQPQHF. The V call is TRBV2, the J call TRBJ1-5; 7 nucleotides align to TRBD1. The CDR3 contains 17 residues. Germline CDR1 is SNHLY and CDR2 is FYNNEI. V was clipped by 5 bases and J by 0 bases; unmatched bases: 10.

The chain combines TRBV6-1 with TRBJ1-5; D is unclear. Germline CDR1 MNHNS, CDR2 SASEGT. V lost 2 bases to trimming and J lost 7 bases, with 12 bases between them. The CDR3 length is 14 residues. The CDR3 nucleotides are TGTGCCAGCAGTGAAAGGGCAGGAGGGCAGCCCCAGCATTTT. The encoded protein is CASSERAGGQPQHF.

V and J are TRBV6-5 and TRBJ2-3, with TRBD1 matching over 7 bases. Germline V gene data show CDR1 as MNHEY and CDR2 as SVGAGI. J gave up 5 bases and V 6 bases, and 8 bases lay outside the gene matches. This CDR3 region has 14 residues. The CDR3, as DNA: TGTGCCAGCAGGAGAATACAGGGGAAAGATACGCAGTATTTT. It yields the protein CASRRIQGKDTQYF.

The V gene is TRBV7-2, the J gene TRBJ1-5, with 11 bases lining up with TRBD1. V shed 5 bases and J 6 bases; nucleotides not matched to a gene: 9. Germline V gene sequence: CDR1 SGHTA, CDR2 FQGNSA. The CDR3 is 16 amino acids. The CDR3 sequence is CASSPRTGGHIQPQHF. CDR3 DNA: TGTGCCAGCAGCCCTAGGACAGGGGGCCACATTCAGCCCCAGCATTTT.

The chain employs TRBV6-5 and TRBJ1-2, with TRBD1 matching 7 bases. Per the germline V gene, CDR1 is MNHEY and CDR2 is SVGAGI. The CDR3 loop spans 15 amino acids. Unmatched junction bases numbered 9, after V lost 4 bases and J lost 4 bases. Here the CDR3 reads CASSSTGRSIYGYTF. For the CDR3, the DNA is TGTGCCAGCAGTTCGACAGGGAGAAGTATCTATGGCTACACCTTC.

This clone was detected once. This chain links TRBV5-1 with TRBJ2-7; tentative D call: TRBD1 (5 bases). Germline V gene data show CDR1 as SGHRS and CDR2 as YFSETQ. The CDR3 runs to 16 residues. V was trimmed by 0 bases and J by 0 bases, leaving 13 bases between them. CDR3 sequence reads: CASSLGGSPSSYEQYF. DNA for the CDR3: TGCGCCAGCAGCTTGGGGGGCAGCCCAAGCTCCTACGAGCAGTACTTC.

CDR3 protein: CASTDWVGGYTF. Here the CDR3 DNA reads TGTGCCAGCACCGATTGGGTGGGAGGCTACACCTTC. V is TRBV12-3 or TRBV12-4 and J is TRBJ1-2; D is unresolved. The CDR3 has 12 amino acids. With 7 bases removed from V and 8 bases from J, the gap between germline ends came to 14 bases.

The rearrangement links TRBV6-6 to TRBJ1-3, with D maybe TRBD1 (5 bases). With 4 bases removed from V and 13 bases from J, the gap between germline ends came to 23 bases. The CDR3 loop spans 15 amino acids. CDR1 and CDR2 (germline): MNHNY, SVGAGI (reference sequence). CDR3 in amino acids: CASSSQGGKPPTIYF. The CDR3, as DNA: TGTGCCAGCAGTTCTCAGGGAGGTAAACCGCCGACGATATATTTT.